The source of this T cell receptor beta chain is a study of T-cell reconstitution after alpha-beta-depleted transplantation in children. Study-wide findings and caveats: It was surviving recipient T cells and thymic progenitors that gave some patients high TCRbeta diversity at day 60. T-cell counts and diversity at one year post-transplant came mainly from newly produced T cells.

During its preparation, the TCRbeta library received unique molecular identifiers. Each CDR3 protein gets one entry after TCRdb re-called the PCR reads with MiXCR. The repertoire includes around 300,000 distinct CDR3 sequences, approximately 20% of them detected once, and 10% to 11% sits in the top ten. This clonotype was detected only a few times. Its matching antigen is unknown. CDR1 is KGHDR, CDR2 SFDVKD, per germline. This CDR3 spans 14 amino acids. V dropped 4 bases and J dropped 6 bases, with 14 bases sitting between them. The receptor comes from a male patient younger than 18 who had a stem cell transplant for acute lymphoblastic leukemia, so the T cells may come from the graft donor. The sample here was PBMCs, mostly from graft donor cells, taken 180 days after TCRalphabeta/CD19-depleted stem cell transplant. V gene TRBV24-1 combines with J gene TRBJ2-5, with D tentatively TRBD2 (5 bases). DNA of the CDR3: TGTGCCACCAGTGACCATACTAGGACGAAGACCCAGTACTTC. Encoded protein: CATSDHTRTKTQYF.